The present T cell receptor (beta chain) was sequenced within a study of T-cell reconstitution after alpha-beta-depleted transplantation in children. This CDR3 contains 13 residues. Germline V CDR1 and CDR2: DFQATT, SNEGSKA (reference sequence). The V end was cut by 6 bases, the J end by 2 bases, with 13 bases between. This clonotype was counted between two and nine times. The TCRbeta library was prepared with unique molecular identifiers. TCRdb reprocessed the PCR reads via MiXCR and lists one record per CDR3 protein. The table includes some 500,000 distinct CDR3 sequences, about a sixth detected once.

The chain is built from TRBV20-1 and TRBJ1-2; no reliable D call. The TCR sequence derives from a human donor who donated a stem cell graft to a child with acute lymphoblastic leukemia. The sample consisted of PBMCs from the stem cell graft donor, taken from the stem cell graft. CDR3 amino acids: CSAMAGSNYGYTF. Here the CDR3 DNA reads TGCAGTGCCATGGCCGGGTCCAACTATGGCTACACCTTC.